These 9 T cell receptor beta chains were sequenced from one sample in a study of OX40 agonist ivuxolimab in advanced cancers. The method behind the library was the immunoSEQ multiplex PCR assay. As stored in TCRdb, this immuneACCESS dataset retains in-frame rearrangements with V and J assigned. A fraction of the clones does not appear; measured against another copy, unresolved V genes explain less than half of the discrepancy, and the remainder lacks a known reason. The sample data list roughly 73,000 clones, and approximately 88% of these were observed just once. The ten largest clones take up around 2.1% of the sample. The sample was CD4+ or CD8+ T cells sorted from blood, taken in a trial of the OX40 agonist ivuxolimab. These receptors were collected from an adult with an advanced solid tumor such as melanoma, head and neck, liver or kidney cancer.

The chain is built from TRBV5-1 and TRBJ2-7, with 13 bases fitting TRBD2. The germline V gene has CDR1 SGHRS and CDR2 YFSETQ. The CDR3 is 16 amino acids. The ends lost 0 bases at V and 6 bases at J; junction bases unmatched: 6. Written as DNA, the CDR3 is TGCGCCAGCAGCTTGGGGACTAGCGGGAGATCGGTCGAGCAGTACTTC. Translated, it gives CASSLGTSGRSVEQYF.

This chain uses TRBV10-3 with TRBJ2-7, with D possibly TRBD1 on 6 matching bases. The ends were cut back, 2 bases at V and 2 bases at J, with 7 bases in the middle. In germline, CDR1 is ENHRY, CDR2 SYGVKD. CDR3 size: 13 residues. The CDR3 reads CAISEGQTYEQYF. The CDR3 DNA reads as TGTGCCATCAGTGAGGGACAGACCTACGAGCAGTACTTC.

This clone has just one count. The V and J genes are TRBV28 and TRBJ2-1; D is unclear. Trimming stripped 7 bases from V and 7 bases from J, with 5 bases between. Germline CDR1 is MDHEN and CDR2 is SYDVKM. This CDR3 region has 10 residues. CDR3 nucleotides: TGTGCCAGCATAGGGAATGAGCAGTTCTTC. It codes for CASIGNEQFF.

The genes are TRBV9 and TRBJ2-3, with D unresolved. Trimming cost V 2 bases and J 2 bases, with 9 bases left between them. Germline CDR1 is SGDLS and CDR2 is YYNGEE. This CDR3 has 14 residues. CDR3 coding DNA: TGTGCCAGCAGCGTCGAACCCGTCACAGATACGCAGTATTTT. Its protein is CASSVEPVTDTQYF.

The sample holds a few counts of this clone. V and J are TRBV5-1 and TRBJ1-1; D remains ambiguous. The V and J ends lost 3 bases and 6 bases respectively, with 15 bases between them. CDR3 length equals 14 residues. Looked up from germline, CDR1 is SGHRS and CDR2 is YFSETQ. CDR3: CASSWEVPSAEAFF. Here the CDR3 DNA reads TGCGCCAGCAGCTGGGAGGTCCCGAGCGCTGAAGCTTTCTTT.

This clone was recorded only once. The CDR3 spells CASSSQGSDTQYF. The CDR3 DNA reads as TGCGCCAGCAGCTCCCAGGGATCAGATACGCAGTATTTT. This chain joins TRBV5-1 and TRBJ2-3; maybe TRBD1 (5 bases). The CDR3 extends over 13 amino acids. The V gene lost 3 bases and the J gene lost 4 bases, with 9 bases spanning the gap. Looked up from germline, CDR1 is SGHRS and CDR2 is YFSETQ.

The sample holds one count of this clone. In nucleotides, the CDR3 is TGTGCCAGTAGTATAGTAGGACAGGGGGCTACCATCTATGGCTACACCTTC. Translating gives CASSIVGQGATIYGYTF. V usage is TRBV19 and J usage is TRBJ1-2; 11 positions match TRBD1. Germline trimming cut 1 base from V and 4 bases from J; bases unmatched to any gene: 8. The CDR3 length is 17 residues. CDR1 LNHDA and CDR2 SQIVND come from the germline V gene (reference sequence).

This chain joins TRBV27 and TRBJ1-3; 8 bases match TRBD1. CDR3 length: 17 amino acids. Germline V CDR1 and CDR2: MNHEY, SMNVEV (reference sequence). V trimming: 4 bases; J trimming: 0 bases; junction bases outside the gene matches: 8. The CDR3: CASSYTGQASSGNTIYF. Here the CDR3 DNA reads TGTGCCAGCAGTTACACGGGACAGGCAAGCTCTGGAAACACCATATATTTT.

Concerning this clone itself: This sample also contains other DNA sequences that code for the same CDR3. The V call is TRBV28, the J call TRBJ2-6; 7 bases agree with TRBD2. The junction had 6 bases not matched to a gene; V was cut back by 8 bases and J by 2 bases. CDR3 length: 15 amino acids. The germline CDR1 and CDR2 sequences are MDHEN and SYDVKM. The CDR3 region has the DNA TGTGCCAGCCGGGGGGTTTCTCCTGGGGCCAACGTCCTGACTTTC. This codes for CASRGVSPGANVLTF. The full variable domain, completed using reference TRBV28 and TRBJ2-6, is DVKVTQSSRYLVKRTGEKVFLECVQDMDHENMFWYRQDPGLGLRLIYFSYDVKMKEKGDIPEGYSVSREKKERFSLILESASTNQTSMYLCASRGVSPGANVLTFGAGSRLTVL.